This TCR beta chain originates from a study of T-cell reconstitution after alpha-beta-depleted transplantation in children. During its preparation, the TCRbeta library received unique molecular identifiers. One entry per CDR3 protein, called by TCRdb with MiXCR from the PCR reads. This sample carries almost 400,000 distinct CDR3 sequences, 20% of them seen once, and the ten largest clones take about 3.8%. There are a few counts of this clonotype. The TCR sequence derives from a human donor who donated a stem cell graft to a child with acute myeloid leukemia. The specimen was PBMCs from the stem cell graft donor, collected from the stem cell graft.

The CDR3 is CSARDPRERTYNEQFF. The CDR3, as DNA: TGCAGTGCTAGAGATCCCCGGGAGAGGACCTACAATGAGCAGTTCTTC. The V gene is TRBV20-1, the J gene TRBJ2-1; possibly TRBD2 for D (6 bases). The CDR3 covers 16 residues. V lost 0 bases and J 2 bases, leaving 14 bases between the germline ends. Germline loops: CDR1 DFQATT, CDR2 SNEGSKA (reference sequence).